This TCR beta chain was identified in a study of blood T cell repertoires in COVID-19. TCRdb keeps only in-frame clones here, not all; method: immunoSEQ multiplex PCR. The data contain a few hundred thousand clones, nearly 90% of them seen just once; the ten biggest clones take up less than 2%. The germline V gene has CDR1 MDHEN and CDR2 SYDVKM. The V and J ends lost 5 bases and 9 bases, in that order; junction bases with no gene match: 9. The CDR3 contains 14 residues. This clone was found once. The clonotype comes from a woman aged 25 to 39 who had recovered from COVID-19. The sequenced sample was PBMCs or T cells enriched from blood (not recorded which). V is TRBV28 and J is TRBJ2-1; 8 bases match TRBD2. The CDR3 nucleotides read TGTGCCAGCAGTCCGCAGCGGGAGTGGGGTGAGCAGTTCTTC. The encoded protein is CASSPQREWGEQFF.